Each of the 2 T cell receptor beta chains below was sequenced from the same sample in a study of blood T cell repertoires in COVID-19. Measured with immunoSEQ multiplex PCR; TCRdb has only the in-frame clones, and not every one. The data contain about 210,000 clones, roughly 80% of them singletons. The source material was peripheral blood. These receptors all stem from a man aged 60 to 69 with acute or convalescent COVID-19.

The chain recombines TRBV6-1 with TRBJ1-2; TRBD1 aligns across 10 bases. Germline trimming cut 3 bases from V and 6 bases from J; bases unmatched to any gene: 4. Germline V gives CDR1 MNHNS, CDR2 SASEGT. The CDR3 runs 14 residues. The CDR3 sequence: CASSDRDRGDGYTF. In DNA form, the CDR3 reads TGTGCCAGCAGTGATCGGGACAGGGGTGATGGCTACACCTTC.

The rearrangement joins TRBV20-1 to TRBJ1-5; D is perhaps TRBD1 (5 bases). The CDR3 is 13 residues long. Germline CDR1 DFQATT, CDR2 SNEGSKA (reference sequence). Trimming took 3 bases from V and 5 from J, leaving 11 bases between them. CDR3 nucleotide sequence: TGCAGTGCTAGTCCGTCCAGGGATCAGCCCCAGCATTTT. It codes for CSASPSRDQPQHF.